This note documents a single TCR beta chain sequence. Its antigen has not been determined. No base quality information exists; no much larger clone differs at one position. The immunoSEQ Assay, a bias-controlled multiplex PCR, was used to amplify TCRbeta CDR3 regions from genomic DNA. The source study handled its data this way. The number of nucleated cells in each sample was estimated from the amplification of reference gene primers within the assay. Sequence reads were collapsed and filtered to measure the absolute abundance of every unique TCRbeta CDR3 rearrangement. For each sample, productive Simpson clonality was calculated by taking the square root of Simpson's diversity index across productive rearrangements. TCRdb holds this immuneACCESS table with in-frame rearrangements only. Some clones are missing; in checked studies, unresolved V genes explain under half, and the rest has no known cause. V and J calls and clone size follow that table, whereas D and trimming were derived from the DNA. The sample table contains some 99,000 clones; only one count was recorded for around four fifths of them. The ten most abundant clones make up about 20% of the sample.

The CDR3, from cysteine to phenylalanine, totals 15 residues. The retained sequence is limited to the CDR3, 45 bases, with the frame set at the first base. V is cut by 4 bases and J by 2 bases, and the space between the germline ends is 12 bases. From the germline V gene, CDR1 is KGHDR and CDR2 is SFDVKD. Whole blood was collected in K2EDTA tubes by collaborating institutions according to the institutions' own protocols. For TCRbeta analysis, collaborators shipped samples as frozen whole blood, isolated PBMCs, or DNA extracted from either of those sample types. The data are from a study of blood T cell repertoires in COVID-19 (dated by TCRdb to about 2020). About the full investigation: Samples covering the acute and convalescent phases of COVID-19 were provided by collaborators in the United States, Italy and Spain. The material from the prospective study consisted of cDNA or gDNA derived from T cells, B-cell-depleted T cells, or PBMCs. Subjects who had been exposed to COVID-19, were actively infected with it, or had recovered from it provided the deeply sampled blood TCRbeta repertoires that made up the dataset. A freely available public database, intended as a resource for researchers studying the immune response to SARS-CoV-2, is where the repertoires were released. Samples came from the ongoing ImmuneRACE study (first 160 participants) plus 1,254 subjects from 6 global collaborators. The sample metadata nearly always contained a de-identified subject ID, COVID-19 status, age in years and sex. HLA class I and class II types, where available, came from metadata supplied by the sample provider rather than from assay-based typing. Summary of the overall study and its limitations: How much clinical and demographic metadata was included differed by source and by participant, and the metadata was provided uncurated.

The sample consisted of peripheral blood. This TCR was sampled from a woman in her fifties or sixties with acute or convalescent COVID-19. The rearranged chain carries TRBV24-1 and TRBJ2-3, with TRBD2 as a weak D call on 6 bases. The CDR3 reads CATSEGGGPTDTQYF. Read as DNA, the sequence is TGTGCCACCAGTGAAGGTGGAGGGCCCACAGATACGCAGTATTTT.